Below, 21 T cell receptor beta chains from the same sample are listed, as sequenced in a study of post-analysis software for immune sequencing data. General study results and limits: The five TRBV segments detected at higher frequency in patients than in controls included TRBV5-6, TRBV5-1 and TRBV20-1.

Unique molecular identifiers had been added to the TCR beta cDNA libraries. Each CDR3 protein is one row after TCRdb ran MiXCR on the PCR reads. Of about 200,000 distinct CDR3 sequences listed, over 25% are singletons. The antigens these receptors bind are not known. Specimen: blood. All receptors derive from a girl aged 2 to 17 with multiple sclerosis.

The chain recombines TRBV7-9 with TRBJ2-3, with 7 bases fitting TRBD1. V was pared by 0 bases and J by 3 bases, with 3 bases of the junction left unmatched. Germline CDR1 reads SEHNR; CDR2 reads FQNEAQ (reference sequence). The CDR3 loop spans 15 amino acids. CDR3 bases: TGTGCCAGCAGCTTAGCCCCACAGGGGACAGATACGCAGTATTTT. Protein product: CASSLAPQGTDTQYF.

Comments on this clonotype: A much larger clone lies a single base off, so this may be a read error. V usage is TRBV20-1 and J usage is TRBJ1-2; D possibly corresponds to TRBD1 (5 bases). CDR3 length: 15 residues. Germline V gene sequence: CDR1 DFQATT, CDR2 SNEGSKA (reference sequence). Between the trimmed V and J ends, which lost 7 bases and 7 bases, there was a span of 25 bases. CDR3 amino acids: CSVPKTTVGRPGYTF. CDR3 DNA: TGCAGTGTACCAAAAACGACAGTGGGCCGCCCTGGCTACACCTTC.

The V call is TRBV7-2, the J call TRBJ2-1; weak D call: TRBD1 (6 bases). The CDR3 is 15 amino acids. The V end lost 3 bases, the J end lost 0 bases, and 9 bases lay between the germline ends. Germline CDR1 is SGHTA and CDR2 is FQGNSA. CDR3 DNA: TGTGCCAGCAGCTTCGGACAGAGCTCCTACAATGAGCAGTTCTTC. Protein sequence: CASSFGQSSYNEQFF.

This clonotype showed up just a few times. The chain joins TRBV9 to TRBJ1-1; a weak D match, TRBD1 (6 bases). V lost 4 bases and J lost 1, with 14 bases in between. The germline gives CDR1 SGDLS, CDR2 YYNGEE. This CDR3 comprises 15 residues. This CDR3 reads CASSPQDRENTEAFF. The CDR3 nucleotides are TGTGCCAGCAGCCCCCAGGACAGAGAGAACACTGAAGCTTTCTTT.

The chain is built from TRBV14 and TRBJ2-3; D gene unclear. Germline V lookup: CDR1 SGHDN, CDR2 FVKESK. Trimming left V 5 bases short and J 5 bases short, with 14 bases between. The CDR3 is 14 residues long. For the CDR3, the DNA is TGTGCCAGCAGCGCACAACTCTGGGGAGATACGCAGTATTTT. This translates into CASSAQLWGDTQYF.

With respect to this clonotype: A read error may explain this, as a much larger clone is one base away. The chain combines TRBV15 with TRBJ2-7; 8 bases match TRBD1. The germline gives CDR1 LNHNV, CDR2 YYDKDF (reference sequence). The CDR3 totals 14 residues. The DNA of the CDR3 is TGTGCCGCCAGCAGAGACAGGGGAGTCTACGAGCAGTACTTC. Its protein is CAASRDRGVYEQYF.

Many counts were recorded for this clonotype. The V call is TRBV15, the J call TRBJ2-3; TRBD2 agrees at 13 bases. The V gene's germline CDR1 is LNHNV and CDR2 YYDKDF (reference sequence). V trimming: 5 bases; J trimming: 3 bases; junction bases outside the gene matches: 5. The CDR3 covers 16 residues. DNA for the CDR3: TGTGCCACCAGCGGAAGACTAGCGGGAGGAACAGATACGCAGTATTTT. Translated: CATSGRLAGGTDTQYF.

The chain employs TRBV28 and TRBJ2-7, with a tentative D call TRBD1 (6 bases). In germline, CDR1 is MDHEN, CDR2 SYDVKM. The CDR3 consists of 14 residues. V was trimmed by 4 bases and J by 7 bases, leaving 17 bases between them. In nucleotides, the CDR3 is TGTGCCAGCAGTTGTGGGGGCACCCGCGGGGAGCAGTACTTC. The encoded protein is CASSCGGTRGEQYF. Drawing the rest from reference TRBV28 and TRBJ2-7, the complete variable domain is DVKVTQSSRYLVKRTGEKVFLECVQDMDHENMFWYRQDPGLGLRLIYFSYDVKMKEKGDIPEGYSVSREKKERFSLILESASTNQTSMYLCASSCGGTRGEQYFGPGTRLTVT.

With regard to this clonotype: This could be a read error, since a much larger clone is one nucleotide away. This CDR3 reads CSASGRSYNEQYF. In DNA form, the CDR3 reads TGCAGTGCTAGCGGGAGATCTTACAATGAGCAGTACTTC. The gene calls are TRBV20-1 and TRBJ2-7; D is possibly TRBD2 (6 bases). CDR3 length equals 13 residues. Looked up from germline, CDR1 is DFQATT and CDR2 is SNEGSKA (reference sequence). V gave up 3 bases and J gave up 7 bases, with 16 bases separating them.

The chain links TRBV20-1 to TRBJ1-1; D may be TRBD1 (5 bases). The CDR3 is 16 amino acids. Trimming removed 0 bases at V and 0 bases at J, with 14 bases between. Per the germline V gene, CDR1 is DFQATT and CDR2 is SNEGSKA (reference sequence). CDR3 in DNA: TGCAGTGCTAGAGAGGGGGGGGGAGCCGTGAACACTGAAGCTTTCTTT. Amino acid sequence: CSAREGGGAVNTEAFF.

The chain recombines TRBV12-3 or TRBV12-4 with TRBJ1-4, with a possible D match to TRBD1 (6 bases). The CDR3 contains 15 residues. V lost 6 bases, J lost 0 bases, and 11 bases lay in between. The CDR3 coding sequence is TGTGCCAGCAGCCCGGGGGCAGCAACTAATGAAAAACTGTTTTTT. It is translated as CASSPGAATNEKLFF.

The table lists this clonotype with many counts. The chain joins TRBV5-1 to TRBJ2-5, with a tentative D call TRBD2 (6 bases). The CDR3 extends over 14 amino acids. V was trimmed by 4 bases and J by 1 base, leaving 11 bases between them. The germline CDR1 and CDR2 sequences are SGHRS and YFSETQ. The CDR3: CASSPRSGQETQYF. The CDR3 DNA reads TGCGCCAGCAGCCCCCGTAGCGGCCAAGAGACCCAGTACTTC. The whole variable domain, remainder taken from reference TRBV5-1 and TRBJ2-5, is KAGVTQTPRYLIKTRGQQVTLSCSPISGHRSVSWYQQTPGQGLQFLFEYFSETQRNKGNFPGRFSGRQFSNSRSEMNVSTLELGDSALYLCASSPRSGQETQYFGPGTRLLVL.

This clonotype was recorded at least ten times. The rearrangement uses TRBV28 and TRBJ1-2; D gene unclear. Germline values: CDR1 MDHEN, CDR2 SYDVKM. The CDR3 consists of 15 residues. The V end lost 7 bases, the J end lost 4 bases, and 19 bases lay between the germline ends. CDR3 nucleotides: TGTGCCAGCAACCCGGGAACCTTTTCAGTCTATGGCTACACCTTC. It translates to CASNPGTFSVYGYTF.

As concerns this clonotype: A read error may explain this, as a much larger clone is one base away. The chain couples TRBV29-1 to TRBJ2-7, with D perhaps TRBD1 or TRBD2 (5 bases each). This CDR3 comprises 14 residues. Trimming removed 5 bases at V and 1 base at J, with 15 bases between. Germline V gives CDR1 SQVTM, CDR2 ANQGSEA. The CDR3, as DNA: TGCAGCGTTAGGGGTGGGGGTAGATCCTACGAGCAGTACTTC. It encodes CSVRGGGRSYEQYF.

The sample holds many counts of this clonotype. This CDR3 is CASRPAWSGRESTHNEQFF. CDR3 coding DNA: TGCGCCAGCAGGCCCGCTTGGAGCGGGAGGGAATCTACCCACAATGAGCAGTTCTTC. The chain links TRBV10-2 to TRBJ2-1, with 10 positions matching TRBD2. Germline CDR1 reads WSHSY; CDR2 reads SAAADI. Trimming at V came to 6 bases and at J to 5 bases, leaving 19 bases not matched to a gene. The CDR3 has 19 residues.

This clonotype came up many times. The rearrangement joins TRBV28 to TRBJ1-2; possibly TRBD1 for D (6 bases). Trimming removed 4 bases at V and 6 bases at J, with 12 bases between. There are 13 residues in the CDR3. CDR1 is MDHEN and CDR2 is SYDVKM in the germline V gene. The CDR3 region is CASSSGADDGYTF. CDR3 sequence (DNA): TGTGCCAGCAGTTCAGGGGCCGATGATGGCTACACCTTC.

This clonotype was observed a few times. The genes are TRBV7-9 and TRBJ1-6; D ambiguous. Trimming stripped 6 bases from V and 5 bases from J, with 5 bases between. This CDR3 contains 12 residues. Germline lookup yields CDR1 SEHNR and CDR2 FQNEAQ (reference sequence). The CDR3 DNA reads as TGTGCCAGCAGTCCGAATAATTCACCCCTCCACTTT. Amino acid sequence: CASSPNNSPLHF.

The table lists this clonotype with a few counts. In nucleotides, the CDR3 is TGTGCCAGCAGTTTGGCCCAAAATTCACCCCTCCACTTT. Its protein product is CASSLAQNSPLHF. V is TRBV12-3 or TRBV12-4 and J is TRBJ1-6; no clear D gene. Trimming left V 3 bases short and J 7 bases short, with 7 bases between. The CDR3 loop spans 13 amino acids.

The table lists this clonotype with a few counts. Given a much more abundant clone one base away, this may be a read error. The genes are TRBV20-1 and TRBJ2-3; D possibly corresponds to TRBD1 (6 bases). The germline V gene encodes CDR1 DFQATT and CDR2 SNEGSKA (reference sequence). V was trimmed by 0 bases and J by 6 bases, leaving 16 bases between them. The CDR3 loop spans 15 amino acids. CDR3 DNA sequence: TGCAGTGCTAGAGAGGCACGTCTGCAGGGGGATACGCAGTATTTT. Translation: CSAREARLQGDTQYF.

This clonotype was observed at least ten times. The J gene is TRBJ2-1, the V gene TRBV5-1; D is unclear. In germline, CDR1 is SGHRS, CDR2 YFSETQ. The CDR3 is 13 residues long. Trimming shortened V by 0 bases and J by 8 bases, and 9 bases separated the two germline ends. CDR3 region: CASSLGLSDEQFF. The CDR3 nucleotides are TGCGCCAGCAGCTTGGGGCTATCCGATGAGCAGTTCTTC. Together with reference TRBV5-1 and TRBJ2-1, the CDR3 gives the full variable domain: KAGVTQTPRYLIKTRGQQVTLSCSPISGHRSVSWYQQTPGQGLQFLFEYFSETQRNKGNFPGRFSGRQFSNSRSEMNVSTLELGDSALYLCASSLGLSDEQFFGPGTRLTVL.

This clonotype was detected a few times. This chain uses TRBV20-1 with TRBJ1-6; D may be TRBD1 (5 bases). Germline CDR1 and CDR2: DFQATT and SNEGSKA (reference sequence). V was cut by 6 bases and J by 8 bases, with 14 bases left in between. CDR3 length: 13 amino acids. The chain's CDR3 is CSAPRDGDSPLHF. CDR3 coding DNA: TGCAGTGCCCCGAGGGACGGGGATTCACCCCTCCACTTT.